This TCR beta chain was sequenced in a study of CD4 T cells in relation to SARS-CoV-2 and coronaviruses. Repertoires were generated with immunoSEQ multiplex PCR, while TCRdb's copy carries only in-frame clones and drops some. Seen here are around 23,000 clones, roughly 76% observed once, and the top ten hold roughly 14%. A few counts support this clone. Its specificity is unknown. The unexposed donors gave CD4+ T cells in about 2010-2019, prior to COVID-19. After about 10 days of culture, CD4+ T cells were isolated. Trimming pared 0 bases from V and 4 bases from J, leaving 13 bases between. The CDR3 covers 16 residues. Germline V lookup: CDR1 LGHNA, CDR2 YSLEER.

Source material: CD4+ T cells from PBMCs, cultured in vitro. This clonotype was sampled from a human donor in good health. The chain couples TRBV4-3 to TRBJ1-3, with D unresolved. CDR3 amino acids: CASSQDQPGNGNTIYF. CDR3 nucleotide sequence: TGCGCCAGCAGCCAAGATCAGCCGGGGAACGGAAACACCATATATTTT.